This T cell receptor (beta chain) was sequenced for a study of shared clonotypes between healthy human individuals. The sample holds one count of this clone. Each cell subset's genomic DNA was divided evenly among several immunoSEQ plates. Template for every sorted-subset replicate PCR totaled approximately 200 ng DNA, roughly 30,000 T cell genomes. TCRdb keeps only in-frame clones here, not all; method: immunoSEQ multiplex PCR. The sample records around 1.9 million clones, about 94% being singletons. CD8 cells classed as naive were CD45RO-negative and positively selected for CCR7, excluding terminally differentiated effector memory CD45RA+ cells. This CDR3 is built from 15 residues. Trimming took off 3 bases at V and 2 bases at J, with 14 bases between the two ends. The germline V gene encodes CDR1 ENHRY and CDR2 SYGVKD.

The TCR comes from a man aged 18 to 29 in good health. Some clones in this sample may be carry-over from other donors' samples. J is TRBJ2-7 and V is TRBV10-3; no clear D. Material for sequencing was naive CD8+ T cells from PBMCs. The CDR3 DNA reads TGTGCCATCAGTGATGCCAGCTTGGATCCCTACGAGCAGTACTTC. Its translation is CAISDASLDPYEQYF.